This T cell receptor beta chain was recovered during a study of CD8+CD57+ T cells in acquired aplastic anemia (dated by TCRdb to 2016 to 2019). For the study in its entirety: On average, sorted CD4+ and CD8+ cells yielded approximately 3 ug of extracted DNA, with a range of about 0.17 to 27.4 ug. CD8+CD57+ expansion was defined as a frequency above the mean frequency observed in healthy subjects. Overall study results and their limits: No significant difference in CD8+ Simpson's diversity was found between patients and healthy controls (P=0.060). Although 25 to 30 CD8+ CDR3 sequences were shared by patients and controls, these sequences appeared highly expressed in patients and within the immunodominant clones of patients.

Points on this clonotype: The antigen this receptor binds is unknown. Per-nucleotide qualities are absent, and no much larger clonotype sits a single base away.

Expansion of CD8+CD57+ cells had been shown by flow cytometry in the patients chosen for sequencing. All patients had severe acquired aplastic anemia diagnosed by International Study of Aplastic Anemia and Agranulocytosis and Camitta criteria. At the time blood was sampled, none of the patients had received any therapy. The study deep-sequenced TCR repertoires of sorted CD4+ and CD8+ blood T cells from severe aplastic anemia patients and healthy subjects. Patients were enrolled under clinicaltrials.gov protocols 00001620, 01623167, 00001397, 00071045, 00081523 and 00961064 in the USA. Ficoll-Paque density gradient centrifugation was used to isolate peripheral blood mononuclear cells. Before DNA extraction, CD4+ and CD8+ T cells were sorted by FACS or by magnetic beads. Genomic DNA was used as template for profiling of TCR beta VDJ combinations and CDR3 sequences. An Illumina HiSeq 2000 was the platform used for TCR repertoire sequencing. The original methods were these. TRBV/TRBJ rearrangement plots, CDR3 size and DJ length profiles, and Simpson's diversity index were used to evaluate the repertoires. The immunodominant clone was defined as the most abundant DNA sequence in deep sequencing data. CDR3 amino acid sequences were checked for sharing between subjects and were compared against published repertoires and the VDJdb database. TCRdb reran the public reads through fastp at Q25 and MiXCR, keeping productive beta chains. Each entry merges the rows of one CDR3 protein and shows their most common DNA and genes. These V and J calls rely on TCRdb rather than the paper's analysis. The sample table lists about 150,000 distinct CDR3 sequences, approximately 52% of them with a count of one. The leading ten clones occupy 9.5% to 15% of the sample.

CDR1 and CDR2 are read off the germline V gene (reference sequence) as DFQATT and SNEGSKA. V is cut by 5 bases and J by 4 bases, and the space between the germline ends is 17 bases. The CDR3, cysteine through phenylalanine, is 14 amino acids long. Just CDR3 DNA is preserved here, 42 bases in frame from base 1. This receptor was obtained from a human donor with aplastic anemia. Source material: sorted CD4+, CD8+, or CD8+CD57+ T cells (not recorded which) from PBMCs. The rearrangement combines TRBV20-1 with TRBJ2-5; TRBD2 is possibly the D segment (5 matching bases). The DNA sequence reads TGCAGTGCTCGCCACACACTAGTTTTAGAGACCCAGTACTTC. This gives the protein CSARHTLVLETQYF.